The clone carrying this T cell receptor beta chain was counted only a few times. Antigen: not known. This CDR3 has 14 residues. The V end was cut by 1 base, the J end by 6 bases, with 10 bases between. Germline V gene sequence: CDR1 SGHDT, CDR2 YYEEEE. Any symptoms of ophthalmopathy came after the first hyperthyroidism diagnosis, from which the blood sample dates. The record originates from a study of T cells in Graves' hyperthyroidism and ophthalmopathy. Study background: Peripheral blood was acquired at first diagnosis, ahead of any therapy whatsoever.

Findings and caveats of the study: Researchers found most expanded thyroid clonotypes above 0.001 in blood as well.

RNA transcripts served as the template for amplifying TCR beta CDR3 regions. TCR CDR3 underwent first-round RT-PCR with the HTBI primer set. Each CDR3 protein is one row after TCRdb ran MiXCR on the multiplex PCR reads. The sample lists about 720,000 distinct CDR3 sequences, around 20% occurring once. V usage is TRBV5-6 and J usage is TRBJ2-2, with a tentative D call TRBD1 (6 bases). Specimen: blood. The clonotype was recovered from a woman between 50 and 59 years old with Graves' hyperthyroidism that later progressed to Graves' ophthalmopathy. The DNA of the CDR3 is TGTGCCAGCAGCTTGAATACAGGGTCCGGGGAGCTGTTTTTT. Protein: CASSLNTGSGELFF.